This T cell receptor beta chain is from a study of liver allograft versus peripheral blood T cells. Looking at the study overall: Comparisons were made between T cell receptor repertoires found in transplanted livers and those circulating in recipients' peripheral blood.

CDR1 LNHDA and CDR2 SQIVND come from the germline V gene (reference sequence). V dropped 7 bases and J dropped 0; count of bases not matched to a gene: 8. CDR3 size: 16 residues. This clonotype is medium-sized in the sample. The antigen is not known. Study results and caveats: Reports indicated that T cell receptor repertoires inside liver allografts differed from those in peripheral blood.

TCRdb itself ran the reads through MiXCR, one entry per CDR3 protein. The sample lists some 8,500 distinct CDR3 sequences; over 14% were seen once. The receptor was derived from a human patient who had a liver transplant. Some of these T cells may belong to the graft donor. The chain combines TRBV19 with TRBJ1-4; 7 bases map to TRBD1. The CDR3: CASNLQGIATNEKLFF. DNA of the CDR3: TGTGCCAGTAACCTACAGGGGATTGCAACTAATGAAAAACTGTTTTTT.